The sequence of this TCR beta chain was determined in a study of blood T cell repertoires in COVID-19. On the study more broadly: Sources were T cells, B-cell-depleted T cells, or PBMCs; the material itself was cDNA or gDNA.

The repertoire was sequenced with immunoSEQ multiplex PCR; TCRdb's copy has only in-frame clones and lacks some. The sample records 60,000 to 70,000 clones, about 90% being singletons. Germline loops: CDR1 GTSNPN, CDR2 SVGIG (reference sequence). CDR3 size: 14 residues. V dropped 8 bases and J dropped 4; count of bases not matched to a gene: 7. This clonotype was sampled from a human donor with active COVID-19. The donor label of this sample is uncertain. J is TRBJ2-2 and V is TRBV30; 10 nucleotides match TRBD1. Sequenced material: peripheral blood. CDR3 amino acids: CASSGQGSTGELFF. In DNA, the CDR3 is TGTGCCAGCTCGGGACAGGGGTCCACCGGGGAGCTGTTTTTT.